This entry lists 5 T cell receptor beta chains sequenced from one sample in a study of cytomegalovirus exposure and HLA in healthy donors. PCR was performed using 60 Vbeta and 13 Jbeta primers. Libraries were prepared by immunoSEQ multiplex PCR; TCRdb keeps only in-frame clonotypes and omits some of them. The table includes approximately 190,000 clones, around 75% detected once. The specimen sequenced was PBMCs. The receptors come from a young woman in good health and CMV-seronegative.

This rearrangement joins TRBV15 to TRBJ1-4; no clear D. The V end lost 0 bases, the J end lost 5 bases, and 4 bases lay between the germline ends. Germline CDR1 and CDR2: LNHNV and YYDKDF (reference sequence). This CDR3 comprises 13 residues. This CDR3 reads CATSRDLNEKLFF. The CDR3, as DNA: TGTGCCACCAGCAGAGATCTCAATGAAAAACTGTTTTTT.

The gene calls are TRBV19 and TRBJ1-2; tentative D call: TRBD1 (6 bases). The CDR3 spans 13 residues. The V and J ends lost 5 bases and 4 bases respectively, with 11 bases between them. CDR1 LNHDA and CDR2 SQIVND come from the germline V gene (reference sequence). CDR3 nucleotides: TGTGCCAGTAGTTATACAGGGCTCTATGGCTACACCTTC. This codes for CASSYTGLYGYTF.

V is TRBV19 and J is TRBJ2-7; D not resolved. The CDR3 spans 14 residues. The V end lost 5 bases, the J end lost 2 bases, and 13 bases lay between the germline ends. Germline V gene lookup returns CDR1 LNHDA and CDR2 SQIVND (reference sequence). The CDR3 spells CASSPEFGTYEQYF. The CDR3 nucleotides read TGTGCCAGTAGTCCCGAGTTCGGTACCTACGAGCAGTACTTC. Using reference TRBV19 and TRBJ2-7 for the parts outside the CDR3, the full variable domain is DGGITQSPKYLFRKEGQNVTLSCEQNLNHDAMYWYRQDPGQGLRLIYYSQIVNDFQKGDIAEGYSVSREKKESFPLTVTSAQKNPTAFYLCASSPEFGTYEQYFGPGTRLTVT.

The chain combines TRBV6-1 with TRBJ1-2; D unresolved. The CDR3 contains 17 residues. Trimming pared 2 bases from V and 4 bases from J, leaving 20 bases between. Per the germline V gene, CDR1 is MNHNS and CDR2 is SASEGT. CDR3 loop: CASSETRRLIYRYGYTF. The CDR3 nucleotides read TGTGCCAGCAGTGAAACCCGGCGGCTAATCTATCGCTATGGCTACACCTTC.

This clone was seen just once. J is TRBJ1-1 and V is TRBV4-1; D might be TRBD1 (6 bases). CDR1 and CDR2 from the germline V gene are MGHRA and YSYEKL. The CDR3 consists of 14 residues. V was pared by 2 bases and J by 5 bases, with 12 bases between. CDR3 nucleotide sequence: TGCGCCAGCAGCCAACTTTACAGGGAAACTGAAGCTTTCTTT. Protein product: CASSQLYRETEAFF.